What follows are 3 T cell receptor beta chains derived from one specimen sequenced in a study of T cell responses to AZD1222 COVID-19 vaccine. TCRdb's copy holds only in-frame clones and misses some; the assay was immunoSEQ multiplex PCR. Of about 59,000 clones detected, nearly 90% appear once; the ten largest clones hold approximately 6.1%. Sequenced here: peripheral blood, sampled 28 days after the second AZD1222 dose. Every receptor here comes from an adult who received the AZD1222 COVID-19 vaccine.

The J gene is TRBJ1-4, the V gene TRBV11-2; D is undetermined. The germline V and J ends were trimmed by 0 bases and 3 bases, with 8 bases remaining between them. The length of the CDR3 is 15 residues. Germline V CDR1 and CDR2: SGHAT, FQNNGV. CDR3 nucleotides: TGTGCCAGCAGCTTAGATCCCCCAGCTAATGAAAAACTGTTTTTT. As protein: CASSLDPPANEKLFF.

This clone was observed a single time. The V call is TRBV5-4, the J call TRBJ2-7, with D maybe TRBD1 (6 bases). Germline CDR1 and CDR2: SGHNT and YYREEE (reference sequence). The CDR3 has 14 residues. Trimming took off 1 base at V and 3 bases at J, with 11 bases between the two ends. CDR3 amino acids: CASSLPGQVYEQYF. As DNA, the CDR3 is TGTGCCAGCAGCTTGCCGGGACAAGTCTACGAGCAGTACTTC.

V is TRBV28 and J is TRBJ2-3; D is unclear. Germline V lookup: CDR1 MDHEN, CDR2 SYDVKM. The CDR3 totals 13 residues. V was cut by 6 bases and J by 5 bases, with 12 bases left in between. This chain's CDR3 is CASSLRNLDTQYF. The CDR3 nucleotides read TGTGCCAGCAGCCTACGAAATTTAGATACGCAGTATTTT. Drawing the rest from reference TRBV28 and TRBJ2-3, the complete variable domain is DVKVTQSSRYLVKRTGEKVFLECVQDMDHENMFWYRQDPGLGLRLIYFSYDVKMKEKGDIPEGYSVSREKKERFSLILESASTNQTSMYLCASSLRNLDTQYFGPGTRLTVL.